These 9 T cell receptor beta chains were sequenced from one sample in a study of tumor-infiltrating lymphocytes in oesophageal squamous cell carcinoma. TCRdb reprocessed the PCR reads with MiXCR, giving one entry per CDR3 protein. In the table there are tens of thousands of distinct CDR3 sequences, about a third of which are singletons. The material sequenced was esophageal tumor tissue. Every receptor here comes from a female donor with esophageal squamous cell carcinoma.

The gene calls are TRBV7-2 and TRBJ2-4; D possibly corresponds to TRBD2 (5 bases). The end of the DNA fits TRBJ2-5 better, so the J call may be wrong. This CDR3 spans 16 amino acids. The germline V gene has CDR1 SGHTA and CDR2 FQGNSA. CDR3 nucleotides: TGTGCCAGCAGTCAACCCCCGGGGTTAGGAGAGGAGACCCAGTACTTC. It is translated as CASSQPPGLGEETQYF.

This clonotype has a count of ten or more. J is TRBJ2-7 and V is TRBV9; 9 bases agree with TRBD1. Germline CDR1 and CDR2: SGDLS and YYNGEE. V shed 3 bases and J 2 bases; nucleotides not matched to a gene: 6. The CDR3 extends over 15 amino acids. The CDR3 is CASSDRDREAYEQYF. In DNA, the CDR3 is TGTGCCAGCAGCGACCGGGACAGGGAAGCCTACGAGCAGTACTTC. The whole variable domain, filled in from reference TRBV9 and TRBJ2-7, reads DSGVTQTPKHLITATGQRVTLRCSPRSGDLSVYWYQQSLDQGLQFLIQYYNGEERAKGNILERFSAQQFPDLHSELNLSSLELGDSALYFCASSDRDREAYEQYFGPGTRLTVT.

V gene TRBV12-3 or TRBV12-4 combines with J gene TRBJ2-1, with D possibly matching TRBD2 (6 bases). The assigned J gene may be wrong: the sequence end matches TRBJ2-7 better. There are 12 residues in the CDR3. The DNA for the CDR3 is TGTGCCAGCAGTTTATGGAGGGACGAGCAGTACTTC. Its protein product is CASSLWRDEQYF.

This clonotype has at least ten counts. This sequence joins TRBV6-1 and TRBJ1-2; no reliable D call. The germline CDR1 and CDR2 sequences are MNHNS and SASEGT. There are 15 residues in the CDR3. Trimming removed 6 bases from V and 4 bases from J, with 18 bases in between. The CDR3 is CASSSSGRGGYGYTF. The CDR3 DNA reads TGTGCCAGCAGCTCGTCCGGACGGGGAGGCTATGGCTACACCTTC.

This clonotype occurred many times. The chain couples TRBV6-1 to TRBJ1-5, with D perhaps TRBD1 (6 bases). Per germline, CDR1 MNHNS and CDR2 SASEGT. The CDR3 covers 17 residues. V dropped 6 bases and J dropped 2 bases, with 20 bases sitting between them. CDR3 protein: CASSPTWGARGNQPQHF. CDR3 in DNA: TGTGCCAGCAGCCCCACTTGGGGGGCGAGGGGCAATCAGCCCCAGCATTTT.

Note on this clonotype: A much larger clone sits a single nucleotide away, making a read error possible. The J gene is TRBJ2-6, the V gene TRBV9; TRBD1 matches at 8 bases. The CDR3 is made up of 17 amino acids. The V and J ends lost 4 bases and 3 bases, in that order; junction bases with no gene match: 9. Germline CDR1 and CDR2: SGDLS and YYNGEE. The CDR3 region has the DNA TGTGCCAGCAGCCGGGACAGGAGAACCTTTGGGGCCAACGTCCTGACTTTC. Translation gives CASSRDRRTFGANVLTF.

By sample share, this clonotype is medium-sized (0.01 to 0.1%). This chain joins TRBV6-1 and TRBJ1-1, with 10 bases aligning to TRBD1. CDR1 and CDR2 from the germline V gene are MNHNS and SASEGT. The CDR3 has 15 residues. The junction had 5 bases not matched to a gene; V was cut back by 2 bases and J by 5 bases. CDR3 sequence reads: CASSEIGTGVTEAFF. Written as DNA, the CDR3 is TGTGCCAGCAGTGAAATTGGGACAGGGGTGACTGAAGCTTTCTTT.

The chain joins TRBV19 to TRBJ2-7; either TRBD1 or TRBD2 may supply D (6 bases each). Germline V gives CDR1 LNHDA, CDR2 SQIVND (reference sequence). This CDR3 region has 18 residues. V lost 6 bases and J lost 2, with 26 bases in between. The CDR3 region has the DNA TGTGCCAGTAGGGCGAGGGGGGTACGAGTGGGACCCCCCTACGAGCAGTACTTC. This gives the protein CASRARGVRVGPPYEQYF.

This clonotype was detected a few times. The chain couples TRBV7-6 to TRBJ2-1; no reliable D call. The germline gives CDR1 SGHVS, CDR2 FNYEAQ. The CDR3 contains 15 residues. Trimming left V 2 bases short and J 2 bases short, with 10 bases between. DNA of the CDR3: TGTGCCAGCAGCTTAAGGGCTGTCGCCTACAATGAGCAGTTCTTC. As protein: CASSLRAVAYNEQFF. The full variable domain, its missing parts supplied by reference TRBV7-6 and TRBJ2-1, is GAGVSQSPRYKVTKRGQDVALRCDPISGHVSLYWYRQALGQGPEFLTYFNYEAQQDKSGLPNDRFSAERPEGSISTLTIQRTEQRDSAMYRCASSLRAVAYNEQFFGPGTRLTVL.